This paragraph reports one T cell receptor (beta chain). The CDR3 sequence is 11 residues long. Germline V gene lookup returns CDR1 GTSNPN and CDR2 SVGIG (reference sequence). The ends were cut back, 1 base at V and 6 bases at J, with 4 bases in the middle. The data were taken from a study of shared clonotypes between healthy human individuals. Study-level information: Donors, aged 18 to 49, were a couple of women and a few men.

Generated by immunoSEQ multiplex PCR, the TCRdb table keeps only in-frame clones and is missing some. In the table there are hundreds of thousands of clones, roughly four fifths of which are singletons. Sequenced material: PBMCs. This receptor was taken from a middle-aged woman in good health. Some clones in this sample may be carry-over from other donors' samples. V usage is TRBV30 and J usage is TRBJ1-3; no clear D gene. For the CDR3, the DNA is TGTGCCTGGAGTGCATCAAACACCATATATTTT. Translation gives CAWSASNTIYF. Combining the CDR3 with reference TRBV30 and TRBJ1-3 gives the whole variable domain SQTIHQWPATLVQPVGSPLSLECTVEGTSNPNLYWYRQAAGRGLQLLFYSVGIGQISSEVPQNLSASRPQDRQFILSSKKLLLSDSGFYLCAWSASNTIYFGEGSWLTVV.